The entry below gives a single T cell receptor beta chain sequence along with its context. Its antigen is still unknown. The protocol was immunoSEQ multiplex PCR, while the TCRdb copy is restricted to in-frame clones and leaves out a portion. The sample holds roughly 1.5 million clones; around 98% are singletons and the top ten take around 0.45%. In germline, CDR1 is SGHTA, CDR2 FQGNSA. The CDR3 consists of 14 residues. V lost 6 bases to trimming and J lost 1 base, with 11 bases between them. This sample is part of a study of shared clonotypes between healthy human individuals. Looking at the study overall: Donors had three CD4 naive, three CD4 memory, two CD8 naive and one CD8 memory plate apiece. Study-level points and caveats: Generally, estimated richness proved larger in naive subsets than it did in memory subsets.

V is TRBV7-2 and J is TRBJ2-3; a weak D match, TRBD2 (5 bases). This TCR was recovered from a man aged 25 to 40 in good health. The sequenced sample consisted of naive CD4+ T cells sorted from blood. Subset described: CD45RA+ positively selected. CDR3 coding DNA: TGTGCCAGCAGTTTAATGAGGGGCACAGATACGCAGTATTTT. Protein: CASSLMRGTDTQYF.